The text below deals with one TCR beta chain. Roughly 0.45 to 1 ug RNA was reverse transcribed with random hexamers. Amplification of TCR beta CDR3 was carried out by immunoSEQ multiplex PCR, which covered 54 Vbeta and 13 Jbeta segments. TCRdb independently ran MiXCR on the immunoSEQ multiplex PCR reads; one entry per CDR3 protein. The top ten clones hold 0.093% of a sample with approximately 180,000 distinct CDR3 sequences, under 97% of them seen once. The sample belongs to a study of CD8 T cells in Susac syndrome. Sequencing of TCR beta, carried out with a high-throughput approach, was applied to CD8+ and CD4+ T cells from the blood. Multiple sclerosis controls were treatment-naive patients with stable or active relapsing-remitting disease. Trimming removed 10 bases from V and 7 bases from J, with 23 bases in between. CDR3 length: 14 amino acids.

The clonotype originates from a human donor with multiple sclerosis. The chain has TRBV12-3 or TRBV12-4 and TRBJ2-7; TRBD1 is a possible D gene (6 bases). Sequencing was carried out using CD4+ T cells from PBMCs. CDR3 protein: CANRAPDLAWEQYF. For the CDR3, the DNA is TGTGCCAACAGGGCCCCCGATCTGGCATGGGAGCAGTACTTC.